A selection of T cell receptor beta chains follows, all from one sample in a study of CD8 T cells in Susac syndrome. MiXCR, run by TCRdb on the immunoSEQ multiplex PCR reads, gives a single entry per CDR3 protein. The sample holds some 300,000 distinct CDR3 sequences, about 89% seen once. Sequencing was done on a sample of CD8+ T cells from PBMCs. The source of these receptors is a human donor with multiple sclerosis. The CDR3 runs from the conserved cysteine through the conserved F or W. The order of the fields is D gene, V gene, clone size, J gene, CDR3 protein, CDR3 DNA. The D gene is left open where the match is weak. A row's size may be missing; if present it is once, few, many or a size class.

D gene: NA
V gene: TRBV4-1
clone size: few
J gene: TRBJ2-7
CDR3 protein: CASSQDGSLNEQYF
CDR3 DNA: TGCGCCAGCAGCCAAGATGGGTCTCTGAACGAGCAGTACTTC

D gene: NA
V gene: TRBV5-1
clone size: NA
J gene: TRBJ2-3
CDR3 protein: CASRNGGARTDTQYF
CDR3 DNA: TGCGCCAGCCGGAACGGAGGCGCACGCACAGATACGCAGTATTTT

D gene: NA
V gene: TRBV13
clone size: NA
J gene: TRBJ2-5
CDR3 protein: CASSLRPSETQYF
CDR3 DNA: TGTGCCAGCAGCCTACGTCCGTCAGAGACCCAGTACTTC

D gene: TRBD1
V gene: TRBV13
clone size: NA
J gene: TRBJ1-2
CDR3 protein: CASSGQGPDYGYTF
CDR3 DNA: TGTGCCAGCAGCGGACAGGGTCCGGACTATGGCTACACCTTC

D gene: NA
V gene: TRBV7-8
clone size: NA
J gene: TRBJ2-1
CDR3 protein: CASSLHGSGGPDHNEQFF
CDR3 DNA: TGTGCCAGCAGCTTACATGGGTCAGGAGGGCCTGACCACAATGAGCAGTTCTTC

D gene: NA
V gene: TRBV28
clone size: NA
J gene: TRBJ1-2
CDR3 protein: CASSSFPLVTTANYGYTF
CDR3 DNA: TGTGCCAGCAGTTCCTTCCCCCTCGTGACGACGGCGAACTATGGCTACACCTTC

D gene: NA
V gene: TRBV5-1
clone size: NA
J gene: TRBJ2-1
CDR3 protein: CASSLYDEQFF
CDR3 DNA: TGCGCCAGCAGCTTGTACGATGAGCAGTTCTTC

D gene: NA
V gene: TRBV13
clone size: NA
J gene: TRBJ2-7
CDR3 protein: CARQEPYEQYF
CDR3 DNA: TGTGCCAGACAGGAACCATACGAGCAGTACTTC

D gene: NA
V gene: TRBV5-6
clone size: NA
J gene: TRBJ1-4
CDR3 protein: CASSLGADRLNEKLFF
CDR3 DNA: TGTGCCAGCAGCTTGGGCGCTGACAGGCTTAATGAAAAACTGTTTTTT

D gene: TRBD2
V gene: TRBV12-3/TRBV12-4
clone size: NA
J gene: TRBJ2-1
CDR3 protein: CASRLALAAPYNEQFF
CDR3 DNA: TGTGCCAGCAGGCTTGCACTAGCGGCACCTTACAATGAGCAGTTCTTC

D gene: TRBD1
V gene: TRBV4-2
clone size: NA
J gene: TRBJ2-7
CDR3 protein: CASSPRQGHEQYF
CDR3 DNA: TGTGCCAGCAGCCCCAGACAGGGCCACGAGCAGTACTTC

D gene: TRBD2
V gene: TRBV4-1
clone size: NA
J gene: TRBJ2-2
CDR3 protein: CASSHLGLAGPEYGTGELFF
CDR3 DNA: TGCGCCAGCAGCCATTTAGGACTAGCGGGGCCCGAGTATGGCACCGGGGAGCTGTTTTTT

D gene: TRBD1
V gene: TRBV28
clone size: NA
J gene: TRBJ1-5
CDR3 protein: CASSPDRGSNQPQHF
CDR3 DNA: TGTGCCAGCAGCCCGGACAGGGGCAGCAATCAGCCCCAGCATTTT

D gene: NA
V gene: TRBV21-1
clone size: NA
J gene: TRBJ2-2
CDR3 protein: CASSKPGLTGELFF
CDR3 DNA: TGTGCCAGCAGCAAACCAGGGTTGACCGGGGAGCTGTTTTTT

D gene: NA
V gene: TRBV29-1
clone size: NA
J gene: TRBJ2-2
CDR3 protein: CSVVSRTGTQTTGELFF
CDR3 DNA: TGCAGCGTTGTATCCCGAACCGGGACCCAAACGACCGGGGAGCTGTTTTTT

D gene: NA
V gene: TRBV6-2/TRBV6-3
clone size: NA
J gene: TRBJ2-3
CDR3 protein: CASSYSIGRQSTDTQYF
CDR3 DNA: TGTGCCAGCAGTTACTCGATTGGTCGACAGAGCACAGATACGCAGTATTTT

D gene: TRBD1
V gene: TRBV28
clone size: NA
J gene: TRBJ2-1
CDR3 protein: CASSYRGPRVNEQFF
CDR3 DNA: TGTGCCAGCTCATACAGGGGGCCACGGGTGAATGAGCAGTTCTTC

D gene: TRBD2
V gene: TRBV9
clone size: NA
J gene: TRBJ2-3
CDR3 protein: CASSVGTSLFPTDTQYF
CDR3 DNA: TGTGCCAGCAGCGTCGGGACTAGCCTATTTCCCACAGATACGCAGTATTTT

D gene: NA
V gene: TRBV25-1
clone size: NA
J gene: TRBJ1-2
CDR3 protein: CASSGGGTIYGYTF
CDR3 DNA: TGTGCCAGCAGTGGGGGAGGGACCATCTATGGCTACACCTTC

D gene: NA
V gene: TRBV28
clone size: NA
J gene: TRBJ2-7
CDR3 protein: CASSGIWGSYEQYF
CDR3 DNA: TGTGCCAGCAGTGGAATATGGGGATCCTACGAGCAGTACTTC

D gene: NA
V gene: TRBV4-1
clone size: NA
J gene: TRBJ2-1
CDR3 protein: CASSQDPSAYNEQFF
CDR3 DNA: TGCGCCAGCAGCCAAGATCCCAGTGCTTACAATGAGCAGTTCTTC

D gene: NA
V gene: TRBV3-1
clone size: NA
J gene: TRBJ2-7
CDR3 protein: CASSQGPGRVSYEQYF
CDR3 DNA: TGTGCCAGCAGCCAAGGACCCGGAAGAGTCTCCTACGAGCAGTACTTC

D gene: NA
V gene: TRBV25-1
clone size: NA
J gene: TRBJ1-4
CDR3 protein: CASIDSEKLFF
CDR3 DNA: TGTGCCAGCATCGACAGTGAAAAACTGTTTTTT

D gene: NA
V gene: TRBV7-9
clone size: NA
J gene: TRBJ2-3
CDR3 protein: CASSSDGLEDTQYF
CDR3 DNA: TGTGCCAGCAGCTCGGACGGCCTAGAAGATACGCAGTATTTT

D gene: NA
V gene: TRBV9
clone size: NA
J gene: TRBJ1-2
CDR3 protein: CASRDIGPYGYTF
CDR3 DNA: TGTGCCAGCAGAGATATAGGCCCCTATGGCTACACCTTC

D gene: NA
V gene: TRBV4-3
clone size: NA
J gene: TRBJ2-5
CDR3 protein: CASSQEGVLGETQYF
CDR3 DNA: TGCGCCAGCAGCCAAGAGGGAGTCTTGGGGGAGACCCAGTACTTC

D gene: NA
V gene: TRBV7-2
clone size: NA
J gene: TRBJ2-7
CDR3 protein: CASSSGPTSEQYF
CDR3 DNA: TGTGCCAGCAGCTCGGGACCTACCTCCGAGCAGTACTTC

D gene: TRBD1
V gene: TRBV12-3/TRBV12-4
clone size: NA
J gene: TRBJ1-4
CDR3 protein: CASSPKGTVLNEKLFF
CDR3 DNA: TGTGCCAGCAGCCCGAAAGGGACAGTACTAAATGAAAAACTGTTTTTT

D gene: NA
V gene: TRBV30
clone size: NA
J gene: TRBJ1-3
CDR3 protein: CAWSVDVFSGNTIYF
CDR3 DNA: TGTGCCTGGAGTGTGGACGTCTTCTCTGGAAACACCATATATTTT

D gene: NA
V gene: TRBV4-1
clone size: NA
J gene: TRBJ2-7
CDR3 protein: CASSHGQAGPSSYEQYF
CDR3 DNA: TGCGCCAGCAGCCACGGCCAGGCCGGTCCGAGCTCCTACGAGCAGTACTTC

D gene: TRBD1
V gene: TRBV9
clone size: NA
J gene: TRBJ2-7
CDR3 protein: CASSRSGTANYEQYF
CDR3 DNA: TGTGCCAGCAGCCGTAGTGGGACAGCGAACTACGAGCAGTACTTC

D gene: NA
V gene: TRBV19
clone size: NA
J gene: TRBJ2-2
CDR3 protein: CASSIGARELFF
CDR3 DNA: TGTGCCAGTAGTATCGGGGCCCGGGAGCTGTTTTTT

D gene: NA
V gene: TRBV21-1
clone size: NA
J gene: TRBJ2-1
CDR3 protein: CASSKPGTPNEQFF
CDR3 DNA: TGTGCCAGCAGCAAACCCGGGACGCCAAATGAGCAGTTCTTC

D gene: NA
V gene: TRBV2
clone size: NA
J gene: TRBJ2-2
CDR3 protein: CASSRKGVDTGELFF
CDR3 DNA: TGTGCCAGCAGTCGAAAGGGGGTTGACACCGGGGAGCTGTTTTTT

D gene: TRBD1
V gene: TRBV4-2
clone size: NA
J gene: TRBJ2-7
CDR3 protein: CASSQGTGRLTYEQYF
CDR3 DNA: TGTGCCAGCAGCCAGGGGACAGGGAGGTTAACCTACGAGCAGTACTTC

D gene: TRBD2
V gene: TRBV5-1
clone size: NA
J gene: TRBJ2-7
CDR3 protein: CASSPGYFGNGTSWDEQYF
CDR3 DNA: TGCGCCAGCAGCCCCGGTTATTTTGGTAACGGGACTAGTTGGGACGAGCAGTACTTC

D gene: TRBD2
V gene: TRBV20-1
clone size: NA
J gene: TRBJ2-1
CDR3 protein: CSARVLADYNEQFF
CDR3 DNA: TGCAGTGCTAGAGTCCTAGCGGATTACAATGAGCAGTTCTTC

D gene: TRBD2
V gene: TRBV28
clone size: NA
J gene: TRBJ2-5
CDR3 protein: CASSPTLVLAGGEGKETQYF
CDR3 DNA: TGTGCCAGCAGCCCTACGCTGGTTCTAGCGGGAGGGGAGGGGAAAGAGACCCAGTACTTC

D gene: TRBD1
V gene: TRBV30
clone size: NA
J gene: TRBJ2-1
CDR3 protein: CAWTGTATNEQFF
CDR3 DNA: TGTGCCTGGACCGGGACAGCCACCAATGAGCAGTTCTTC

D gene: TRBD1
V gene: TRBV4-3
clone size: once
J gene: TRBJ1-1
CDR3 protein: CASSQGGQGYTEAFF
CDR3 DNA: TGCGCCAGCAGCCAAGGGGGACAGGGCTACACTGAAGCTTTCTTT

D gene: TRBD1
V gene: TRBV19
clone size: NA
J gene: TRBJ2-7
CDR3 protein: CASSQAPGQGSYEQYF
CDR3 DNA: TGTGCCAGTAGTCAGGCCCCGGGACAGGGATCCTACGAGCAGTACTTC